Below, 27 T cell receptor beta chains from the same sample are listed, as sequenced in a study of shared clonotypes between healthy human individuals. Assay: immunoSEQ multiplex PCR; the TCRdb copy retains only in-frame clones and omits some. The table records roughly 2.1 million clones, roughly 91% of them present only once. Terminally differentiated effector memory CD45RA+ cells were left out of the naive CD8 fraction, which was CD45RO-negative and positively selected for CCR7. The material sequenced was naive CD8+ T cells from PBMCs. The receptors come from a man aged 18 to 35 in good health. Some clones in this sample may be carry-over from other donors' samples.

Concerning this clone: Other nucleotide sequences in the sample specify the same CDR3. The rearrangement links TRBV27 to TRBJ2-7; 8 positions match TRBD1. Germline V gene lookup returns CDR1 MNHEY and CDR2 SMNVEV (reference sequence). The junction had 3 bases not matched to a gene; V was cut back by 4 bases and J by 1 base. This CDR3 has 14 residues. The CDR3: CASSWDRSSYEQYF. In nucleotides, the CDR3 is TGTGCCAGCAGTTGGGACAGGAGTTCCTACGAGCAGTACTTC.

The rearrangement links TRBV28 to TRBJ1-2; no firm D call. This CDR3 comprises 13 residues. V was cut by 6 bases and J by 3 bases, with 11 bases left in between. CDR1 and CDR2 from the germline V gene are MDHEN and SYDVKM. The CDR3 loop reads CASRPTWDYGYTF. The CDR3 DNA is TGTGCCAGCAGACCTACCTGGGACTATGGCTACACCTTC.

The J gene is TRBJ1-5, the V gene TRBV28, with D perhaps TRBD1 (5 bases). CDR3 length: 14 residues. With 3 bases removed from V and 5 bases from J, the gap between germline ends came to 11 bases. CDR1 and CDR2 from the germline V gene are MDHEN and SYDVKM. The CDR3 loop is CASSFQGPYQPQHF. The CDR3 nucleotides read TGTGCCAGCAGTTTTCAGGGCCCGTATCAGCCCCAGCATTTT.

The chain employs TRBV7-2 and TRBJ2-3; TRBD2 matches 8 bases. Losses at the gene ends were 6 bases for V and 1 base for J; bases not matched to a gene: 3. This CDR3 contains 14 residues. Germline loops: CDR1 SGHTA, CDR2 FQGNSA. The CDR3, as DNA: TGTGCCAGCAGTGCGACTAGCGGCACAGATACGCAGTATTTT. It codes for CASSATSGTDTQYF.

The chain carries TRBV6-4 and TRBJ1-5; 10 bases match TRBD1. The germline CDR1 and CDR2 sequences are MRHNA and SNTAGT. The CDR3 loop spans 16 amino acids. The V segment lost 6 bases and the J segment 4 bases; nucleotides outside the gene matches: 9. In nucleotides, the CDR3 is TGTGCCAGCAGGGAGGACAGGGGGAGAGGGAATCAGCCCCAGCATTTT. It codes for CASREDRGRGNQPQHF.

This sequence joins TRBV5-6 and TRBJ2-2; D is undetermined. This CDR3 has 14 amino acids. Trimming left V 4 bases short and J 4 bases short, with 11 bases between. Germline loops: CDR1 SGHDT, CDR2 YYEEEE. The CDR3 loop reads CASSVGRPTGELFF. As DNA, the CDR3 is TGTGCCAGCAGCGTCGGACGGCCCACCGGGGAGCTGTTTTTT.

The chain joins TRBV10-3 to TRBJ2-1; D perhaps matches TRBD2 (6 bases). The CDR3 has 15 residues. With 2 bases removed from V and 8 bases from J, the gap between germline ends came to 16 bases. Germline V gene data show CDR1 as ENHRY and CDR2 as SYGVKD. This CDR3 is CAISEMRGGEDEQFF. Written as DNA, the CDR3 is TGTGCCATCAGTGAGATGAGGGGCGGGGAGGATGAGCAGTTCTTC.

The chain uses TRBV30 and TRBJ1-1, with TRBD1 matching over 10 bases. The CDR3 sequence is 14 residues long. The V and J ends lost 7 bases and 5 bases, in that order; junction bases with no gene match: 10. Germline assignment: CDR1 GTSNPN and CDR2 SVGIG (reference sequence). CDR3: CASDWSDRGTEAFF. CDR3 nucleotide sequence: TGTGCCTCCGACTGGTCGGACAGGGGGACTGAAGCTTTCTTT.

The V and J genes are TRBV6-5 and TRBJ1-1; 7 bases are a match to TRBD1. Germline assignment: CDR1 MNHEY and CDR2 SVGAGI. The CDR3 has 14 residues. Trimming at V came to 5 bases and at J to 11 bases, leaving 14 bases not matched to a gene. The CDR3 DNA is TGTGCCAGCAGTCTGGGTGAGGGGGCGGTTGGGGCTTTCTTT. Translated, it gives CASSLGEGAVGAFF.

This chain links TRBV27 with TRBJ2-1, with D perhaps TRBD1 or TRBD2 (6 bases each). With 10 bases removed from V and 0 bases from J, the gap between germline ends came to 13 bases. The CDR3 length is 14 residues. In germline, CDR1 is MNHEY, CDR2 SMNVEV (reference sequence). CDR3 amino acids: CAIRRDNSYNEQFF. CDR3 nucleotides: TGTGCCATTCGGCGGGACAACTCCTACAATGAGCAGTTCTTC.

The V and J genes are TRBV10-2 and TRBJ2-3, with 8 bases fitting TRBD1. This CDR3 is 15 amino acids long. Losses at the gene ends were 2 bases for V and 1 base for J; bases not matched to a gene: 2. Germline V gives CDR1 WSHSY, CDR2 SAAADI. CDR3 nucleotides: TGCGCCAGCAGTGAGGGGGGACAGGGCACAGATACGCAGTATTTT. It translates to CASSEGGQGTDTQYF.

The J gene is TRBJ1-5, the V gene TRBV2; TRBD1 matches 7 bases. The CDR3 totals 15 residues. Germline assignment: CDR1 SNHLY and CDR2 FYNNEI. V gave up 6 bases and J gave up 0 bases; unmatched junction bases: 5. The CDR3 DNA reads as TGTGCCAGCAGAAGCGGGACAGCTAGCAATCAGCCCCAGCATTTT. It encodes CASRSGTASNQPQHF.

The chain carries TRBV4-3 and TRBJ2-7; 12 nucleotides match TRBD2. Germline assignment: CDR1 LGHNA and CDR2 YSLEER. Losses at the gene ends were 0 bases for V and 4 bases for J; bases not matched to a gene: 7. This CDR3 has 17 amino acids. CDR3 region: CASSQDRLAGVSYEQYF. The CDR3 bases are TGCGCCAGCAGCCAAGATCGACTAGCGGGAGTTTCGTACGAGCAGTACTTC.

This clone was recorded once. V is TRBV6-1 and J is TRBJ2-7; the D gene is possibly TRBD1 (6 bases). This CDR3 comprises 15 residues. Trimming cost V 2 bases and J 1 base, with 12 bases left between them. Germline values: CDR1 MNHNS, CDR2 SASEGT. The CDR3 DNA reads TGTGCCAGCAGTGAATTTGACAGGATATCCTACGAGCAGTACTTC. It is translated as CASSEFDRISYEQYF.

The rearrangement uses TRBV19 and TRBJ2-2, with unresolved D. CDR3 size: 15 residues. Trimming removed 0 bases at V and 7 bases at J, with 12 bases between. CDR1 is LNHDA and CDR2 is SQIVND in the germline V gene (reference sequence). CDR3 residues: CASSIEASQLGELFF. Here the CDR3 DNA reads TGTGCCAGTAGTATAGAGGCCTCCCAGCTCGGGGAGCTGTTTTTT.

The chain's CDR3 is CASPPHRAGPTDTQYF. Written as DNA, the CDR3 is TGTGCCAGCCCTCCGCATCGAGCGGGGCCCACAGATACGCAGTATTTT. The chain joins TRBV28 to TRBJ2-3; 7 nucleotides agree with TRBD2. Trimming at V came to 8 bases and at J to 2 bases, leaving 13 bases not matched to a gene. Germline CDR1 MDHEN, CDR2 SYDVKM. The CDR3 length is 16 residues.

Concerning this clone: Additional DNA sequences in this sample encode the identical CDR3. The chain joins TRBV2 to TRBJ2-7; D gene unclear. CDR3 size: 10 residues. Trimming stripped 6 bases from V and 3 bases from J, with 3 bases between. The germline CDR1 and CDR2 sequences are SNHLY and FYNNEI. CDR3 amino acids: CASRGYEQYF. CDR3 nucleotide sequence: TGTGCCAGCAGAGGCTACGAGCAGTACTTC.

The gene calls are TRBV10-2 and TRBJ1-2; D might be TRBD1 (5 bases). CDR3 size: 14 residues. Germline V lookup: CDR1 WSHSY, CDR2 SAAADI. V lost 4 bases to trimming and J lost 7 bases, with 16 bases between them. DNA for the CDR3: TGCGCCAGCAGTGCCGGGACGGCCGAGAGTGGCTACACCTTC. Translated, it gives CASSAGTAESGYTF.

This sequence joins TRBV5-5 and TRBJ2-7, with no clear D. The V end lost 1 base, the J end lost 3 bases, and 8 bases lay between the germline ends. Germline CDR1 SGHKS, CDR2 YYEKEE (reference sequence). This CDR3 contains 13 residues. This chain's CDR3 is CASSLTEFYEQYF. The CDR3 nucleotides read TGTGCCAGCAGCTTGACAGAATTCTACGAGCAGTACTTC.

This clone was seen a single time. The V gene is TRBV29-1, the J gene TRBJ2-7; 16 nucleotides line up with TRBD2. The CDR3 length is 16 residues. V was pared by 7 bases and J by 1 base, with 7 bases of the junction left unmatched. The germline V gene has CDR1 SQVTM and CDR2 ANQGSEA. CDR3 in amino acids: CSATGLAGGPSYEQYF. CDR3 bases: TGCAGCGCCACGGGACTAGCGGGAGGGCCATCCTACGAGCAGTACTTC.

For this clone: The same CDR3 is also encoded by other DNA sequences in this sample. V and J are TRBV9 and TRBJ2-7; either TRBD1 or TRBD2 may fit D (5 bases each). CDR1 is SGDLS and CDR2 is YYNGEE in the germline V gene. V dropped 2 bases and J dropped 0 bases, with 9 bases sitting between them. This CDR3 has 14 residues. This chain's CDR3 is CASSVGDVSYEQYF. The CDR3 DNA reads TGTGCCAGCAGCGTGGGGGACGTCTCCTACGAGCAGTACTTC.

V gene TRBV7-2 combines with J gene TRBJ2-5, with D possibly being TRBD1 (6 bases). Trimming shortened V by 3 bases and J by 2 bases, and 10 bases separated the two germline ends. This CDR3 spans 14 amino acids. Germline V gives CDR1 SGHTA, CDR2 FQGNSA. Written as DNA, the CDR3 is TGTGCCAGCAGCTTCGACAGGACACAAGAGACCCAGTACTTC. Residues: CASSFDRTQETQYF.

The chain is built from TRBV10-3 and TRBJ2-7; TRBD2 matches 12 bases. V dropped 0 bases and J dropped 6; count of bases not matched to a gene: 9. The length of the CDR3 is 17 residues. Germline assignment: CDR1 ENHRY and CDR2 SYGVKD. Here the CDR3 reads CAISESRASGRAAEQYF. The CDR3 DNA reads TGTGCCATCAGTGAGTCGAGAGCTAGCGGGAGGGCGGCCGAGCAGTACTTC.

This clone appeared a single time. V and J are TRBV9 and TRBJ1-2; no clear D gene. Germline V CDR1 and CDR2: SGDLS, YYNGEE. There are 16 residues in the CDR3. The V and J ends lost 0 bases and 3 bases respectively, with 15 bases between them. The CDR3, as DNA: TGTGCCAGCAGCGTAGCTCCTGCAGAAATGGACTATGGCTACACCTTC. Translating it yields CASSVAPAEMDYGYTF.

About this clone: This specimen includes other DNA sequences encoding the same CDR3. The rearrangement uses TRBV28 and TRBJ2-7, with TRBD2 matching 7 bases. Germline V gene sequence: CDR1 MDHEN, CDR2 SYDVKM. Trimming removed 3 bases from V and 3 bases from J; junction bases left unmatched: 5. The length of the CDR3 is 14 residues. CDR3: CASSFSGGGYEQYF. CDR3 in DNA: TGTGCCAGCAGTTTTTCGGGAGGCGGCTACGAGCAGTACTTC.

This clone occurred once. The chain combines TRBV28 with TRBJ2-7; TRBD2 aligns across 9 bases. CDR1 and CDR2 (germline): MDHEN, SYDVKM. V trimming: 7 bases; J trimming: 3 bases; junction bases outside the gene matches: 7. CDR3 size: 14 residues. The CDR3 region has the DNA TGTGCCAGCAATGGGTATAGCGGGAGCTACGAGCAGTACTTC. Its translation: CASNGYSGSYEQYF.

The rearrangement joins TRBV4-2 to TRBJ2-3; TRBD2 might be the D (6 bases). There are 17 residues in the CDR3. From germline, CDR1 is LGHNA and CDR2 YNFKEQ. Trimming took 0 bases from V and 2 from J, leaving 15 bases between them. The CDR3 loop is CASSQDISGAVTDTQYF. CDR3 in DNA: TGTGCCAGCAGCCAAGACATTAGCGGAGCTGTCACAGATACGCAGTATTTT.